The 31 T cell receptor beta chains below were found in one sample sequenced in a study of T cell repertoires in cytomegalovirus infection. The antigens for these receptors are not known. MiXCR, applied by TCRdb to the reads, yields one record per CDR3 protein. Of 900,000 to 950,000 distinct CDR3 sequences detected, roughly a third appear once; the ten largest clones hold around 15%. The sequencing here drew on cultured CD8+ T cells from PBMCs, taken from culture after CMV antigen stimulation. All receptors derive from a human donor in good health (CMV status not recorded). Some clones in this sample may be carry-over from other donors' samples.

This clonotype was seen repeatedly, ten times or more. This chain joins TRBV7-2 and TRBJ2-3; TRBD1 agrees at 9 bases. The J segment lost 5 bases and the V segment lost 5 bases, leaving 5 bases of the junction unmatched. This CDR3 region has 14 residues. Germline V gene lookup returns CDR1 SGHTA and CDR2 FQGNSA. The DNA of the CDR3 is TGTGCCAGCAGCCTGGGGACAGGGATAGATACGCAGTATTTT. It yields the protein CASSLGTGIDTQYF.

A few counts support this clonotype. The CDR3 reads CASGGPGLAGRYEQFF. The CDR3 nucleotides are TGTGCCAGCGGCGGACCGGGACTAGCGGGGAGGTATGAGCAGTTCTTC. The rearrangement joins TRBV12-3 or TRBV12-4 to TRBJ2-1, with 13 bases lining up with TRBD2. V shed 8 bases, J shed 8 bases, and the junction held 12 bases outside the gene matches. This CDR3 spans 16 amino acids.

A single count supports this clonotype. As DNA, the CDR3 is TGTGCCAGCAGCTTCACCGTGACAGTCGCCTACGAGCAGTACTTC. It codes for CASSFTVTVAYEQYF. The chain couples TRBV7-6 to TRBJ2-7; perhaps TRBD1 as D (5 bases). V lost 3 bases and J 2 bases, leaving 14 bases between the germline ends. This CDR3 spans 15 amino acids. In germline, CDR1 is SGHVS, CDR2 FNYEAQ.

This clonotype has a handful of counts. The CDR3 DNA reads as TGTGCCAGCAGACCGACAGGACTTCCCTACGGCTACACCTTC. Its protein is CASRPTGLPYGYTF. V gene TRBV7-1 combines with J gene TRBJ1-2, with D maybe TRBD1 (6 bases). TRBV7-1 is assigned to the ORF class and has an uncertain function. This CDR3 is 14 amino acids long. V lost 6 bases to trimming and J lost 8 bases, with 19 bases between them.

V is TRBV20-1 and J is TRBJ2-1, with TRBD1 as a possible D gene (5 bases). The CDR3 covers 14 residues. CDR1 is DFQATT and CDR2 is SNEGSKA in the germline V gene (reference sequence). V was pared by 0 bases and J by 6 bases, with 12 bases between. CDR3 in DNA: TGCAGTGCTAGAGATCCCCGACAGTTCAATGAGCAGTTCTTC. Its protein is CSARDPRQFNEQFF.

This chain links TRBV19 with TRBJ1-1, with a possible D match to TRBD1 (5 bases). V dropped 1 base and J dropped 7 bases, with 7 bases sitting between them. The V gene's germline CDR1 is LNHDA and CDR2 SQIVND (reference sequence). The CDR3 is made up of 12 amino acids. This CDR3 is CASSIGGYEAFF. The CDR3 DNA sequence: TGTGCCAGTAGTATAGGGGGGTATGAAGCTTTCTTT.

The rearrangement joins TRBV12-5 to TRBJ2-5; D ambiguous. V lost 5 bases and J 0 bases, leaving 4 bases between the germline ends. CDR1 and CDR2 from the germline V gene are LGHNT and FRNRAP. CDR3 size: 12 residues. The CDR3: CASGGDQETQYF. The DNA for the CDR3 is TGTGCTAGTGGTGGTGACCAAGAGACCCAGTACTTC.

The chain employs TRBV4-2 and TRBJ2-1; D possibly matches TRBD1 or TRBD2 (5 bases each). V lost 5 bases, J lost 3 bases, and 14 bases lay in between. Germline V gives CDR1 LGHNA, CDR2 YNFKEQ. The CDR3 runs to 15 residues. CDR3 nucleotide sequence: TGTGCCAGCAGCAACTCCAGAGGGGACTACAATGAGCAGTTCTTC. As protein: CASSNSRGDYNEQFF.

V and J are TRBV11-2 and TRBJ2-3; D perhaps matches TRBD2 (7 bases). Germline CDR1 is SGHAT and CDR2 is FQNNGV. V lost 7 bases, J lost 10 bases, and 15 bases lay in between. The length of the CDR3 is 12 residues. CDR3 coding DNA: TGTGCCAGCAACTTGGGGGGGGCAGCGCAGTATTTT. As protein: CASNLGGAAQYF.

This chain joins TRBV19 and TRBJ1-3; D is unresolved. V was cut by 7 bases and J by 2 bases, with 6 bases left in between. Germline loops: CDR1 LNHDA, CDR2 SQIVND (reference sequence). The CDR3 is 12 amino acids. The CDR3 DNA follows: TGTGCCAGTAAGGTGACTGGAAACACCATATATTTT. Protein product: CASKVTGNTIYF.

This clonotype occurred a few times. CDR3 DNA: TGCGCCAGCAGCCCGGGGGTTGGAGATAGCTATGGCTACACCTTC. Amino acid sequence: CASSPGVGDSYGYTF. This chain joins TRBV4-1 and TRBJ1-2; D possibly corresponds to TRBD1 (5 bases). The CDR3 is 15 residues long. CDR1 and CDR2 from the germline V gene are MGHRA and YSYEKL. Trimming left V 4 bases short and J 4 bases short, with 16 bases between.

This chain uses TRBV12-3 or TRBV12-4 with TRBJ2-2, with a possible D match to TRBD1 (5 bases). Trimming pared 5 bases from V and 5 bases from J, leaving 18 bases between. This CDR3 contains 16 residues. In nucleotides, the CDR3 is TGTGCCAGCAGTCCCCCAAGTAGGGGAAATACCGGGGAGCTGTTTTTT. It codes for CASSPPSRGNTGELFF.

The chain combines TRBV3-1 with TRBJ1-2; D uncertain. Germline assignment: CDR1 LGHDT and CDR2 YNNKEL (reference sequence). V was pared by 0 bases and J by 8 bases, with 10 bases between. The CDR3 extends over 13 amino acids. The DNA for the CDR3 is TGTGCCAGCAGCCAAGAGGCCCGAGTAGGCTACACCTTC. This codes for CASSQEARVGYTF.

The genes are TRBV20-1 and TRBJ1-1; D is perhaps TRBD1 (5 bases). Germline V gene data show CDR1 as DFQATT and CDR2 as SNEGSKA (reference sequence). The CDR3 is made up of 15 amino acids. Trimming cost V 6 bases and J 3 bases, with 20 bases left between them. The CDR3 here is CSASWDGEGDTEAFF. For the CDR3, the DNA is TGCAGTGCGAGTTGGGACGGGGAAGGGGACACTGAAGCTTTCTTT.

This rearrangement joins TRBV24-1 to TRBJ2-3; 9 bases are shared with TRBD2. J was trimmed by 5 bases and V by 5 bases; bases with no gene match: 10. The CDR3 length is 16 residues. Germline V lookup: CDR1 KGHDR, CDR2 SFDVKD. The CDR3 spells CATSVESGGTVDTQYF. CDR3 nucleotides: TGTGCCACCAGTGTCGAAAGCGGGGGGACCGTAGATACGCAGTATTTT.

The CDR3 DNA reads TGTGCCAGTACCCCGACAGGGATCATCACAGATACGCAGTATTTT. This codes for CASTPTGIITDTQYF. The chain has TRBV19 and TRBJ2-3; 7 bases fit TRBD1. The CDR3 has 15 residues. Per germline, CDR1 LNHDA and CDR2 SQIVND (reference sequence). Germline trimming cut 7 bases from V and 2 bases from J; bases unmatched to any gene: 9. Full variable domain (outside the CDR3, taken from reference TRBV19 and TRBJ2-3): DGGITQSPKYLFRKEGQNVTLSCEQNLNHDAMYWYRQDPGQGLRLIYYSQIVNDFQKGDIAEGYSVSREKKESFPLTVTSAQKNPTAFYLCASTPTGIITDTQYFGPGTRLTVL.

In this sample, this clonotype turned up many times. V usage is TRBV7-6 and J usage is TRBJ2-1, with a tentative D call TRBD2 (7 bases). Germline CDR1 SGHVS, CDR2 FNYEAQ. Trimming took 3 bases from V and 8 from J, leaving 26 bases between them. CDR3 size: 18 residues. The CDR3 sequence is CASSFGGLATNLSYEQFF. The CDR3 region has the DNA TGTGCCAGCAGCTTCGGGGGGCTGGCTACAAATCTTTCTTATGAGCAGTTCTTC. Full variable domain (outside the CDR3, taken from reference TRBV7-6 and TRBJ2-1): GAGVSQSPRYKVTKRGQDVALRCDPISGHVSLYWYRQALGQGPEFLTYFNYEAQQDKSGLPNDRFSAERPEGSISTLTIQRTEQRDSAMYRCASSFGGLATNLSYEQFFGPGTRLTVL.

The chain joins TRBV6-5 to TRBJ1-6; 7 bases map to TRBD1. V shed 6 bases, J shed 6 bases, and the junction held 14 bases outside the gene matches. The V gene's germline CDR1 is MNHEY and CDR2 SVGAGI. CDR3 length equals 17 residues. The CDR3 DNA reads TGTGCCAGCAGAGCCCCCGTCGGGACAGTCTTTAATTCACCCCTCCACTTT. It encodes CASRAPVGTVFNSPLHF.

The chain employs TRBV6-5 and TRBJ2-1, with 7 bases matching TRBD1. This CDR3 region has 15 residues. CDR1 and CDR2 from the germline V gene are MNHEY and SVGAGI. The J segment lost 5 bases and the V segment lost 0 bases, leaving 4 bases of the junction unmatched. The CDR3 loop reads CASSYSLQGNNEQFF. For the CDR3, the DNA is TGTGCCAGCAGTTACTCGCTACAGGGGAACAATGAGCAGTTCTTC.

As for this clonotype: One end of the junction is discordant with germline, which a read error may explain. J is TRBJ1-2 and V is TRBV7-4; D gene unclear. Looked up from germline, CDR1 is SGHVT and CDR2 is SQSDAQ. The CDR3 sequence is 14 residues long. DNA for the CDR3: TGTGCCAGCAGCTTAGCGATCACAGATGATGGCTACATCTTC. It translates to CASSLAITDDGYIF.

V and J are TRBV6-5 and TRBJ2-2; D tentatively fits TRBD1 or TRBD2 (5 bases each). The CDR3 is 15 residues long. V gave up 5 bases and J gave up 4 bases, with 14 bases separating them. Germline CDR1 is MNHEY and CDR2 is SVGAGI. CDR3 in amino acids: CASSPGAVITGELFF. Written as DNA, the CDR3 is TGTGCCAGCAGTCCCGGGGCGGTTATCACCGGGGAGCTGTTTTTT.

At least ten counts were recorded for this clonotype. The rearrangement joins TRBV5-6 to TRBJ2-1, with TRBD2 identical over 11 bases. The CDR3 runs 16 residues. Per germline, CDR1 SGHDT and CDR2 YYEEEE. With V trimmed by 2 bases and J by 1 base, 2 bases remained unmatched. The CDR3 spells CASSFSGGASYNEQFF. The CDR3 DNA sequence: TGTGCCAGCAGCTTTAGCGGGGGGGCTTCCTACAATGAGCAGTTCTTC.

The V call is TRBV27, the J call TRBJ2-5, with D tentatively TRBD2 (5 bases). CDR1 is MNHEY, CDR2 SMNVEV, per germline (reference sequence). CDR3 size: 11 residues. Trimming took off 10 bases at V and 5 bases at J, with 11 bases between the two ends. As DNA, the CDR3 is TGTGCCACTCAGACGGGGGAGACCCAGTACTTC. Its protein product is CATQTGETQYF.

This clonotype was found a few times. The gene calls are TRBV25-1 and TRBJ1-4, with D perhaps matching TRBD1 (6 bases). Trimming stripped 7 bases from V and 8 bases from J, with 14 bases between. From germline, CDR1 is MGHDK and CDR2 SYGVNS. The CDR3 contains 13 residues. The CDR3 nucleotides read TGTGCCAGCATCCCCCAGGGACAAGAAAAACTGTTTTTT. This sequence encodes CASIPQGQEKLFF.

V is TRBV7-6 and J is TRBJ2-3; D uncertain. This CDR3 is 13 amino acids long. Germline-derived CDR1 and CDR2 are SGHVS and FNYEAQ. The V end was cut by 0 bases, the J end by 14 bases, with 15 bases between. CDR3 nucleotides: TGTGCCAGCAGCTTAGCCCCCCGAGGCCGACCGTATTTT. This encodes CASSLAPRGRPYF.

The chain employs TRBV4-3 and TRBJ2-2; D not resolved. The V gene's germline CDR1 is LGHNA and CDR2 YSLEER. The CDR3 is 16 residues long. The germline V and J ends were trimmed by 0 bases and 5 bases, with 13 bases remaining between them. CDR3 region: CASSQEGQLWTGELFF. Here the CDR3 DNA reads TGCGCCAGCAGCCAAGAAGGGCAGTTATGGACCGGGGAGCTGTTTTTT.

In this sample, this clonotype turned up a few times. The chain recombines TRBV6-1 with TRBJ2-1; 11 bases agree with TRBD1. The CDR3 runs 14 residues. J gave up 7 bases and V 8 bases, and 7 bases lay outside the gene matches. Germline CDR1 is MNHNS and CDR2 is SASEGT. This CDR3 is CASGRDRGVNEQFF. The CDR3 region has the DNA TGTGCCAGCGGTCGGGACAGGGGGGTTAATGAGCAGTTCTTC.

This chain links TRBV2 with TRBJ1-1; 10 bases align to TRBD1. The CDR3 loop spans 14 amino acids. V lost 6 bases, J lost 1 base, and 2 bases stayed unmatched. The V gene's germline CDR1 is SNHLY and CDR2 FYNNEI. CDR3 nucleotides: TGTGCCAGCAGCGACAGGGGGCCGAACACTGAAGCTTTCTTT. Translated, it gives CASSDRGPNTEAFF.

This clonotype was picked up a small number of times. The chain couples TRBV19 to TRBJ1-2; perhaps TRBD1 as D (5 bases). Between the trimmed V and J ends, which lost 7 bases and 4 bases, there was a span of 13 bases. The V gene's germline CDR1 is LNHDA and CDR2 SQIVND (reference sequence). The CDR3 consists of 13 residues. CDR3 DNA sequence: TGTGCCAGTAATGGGCAGGGAGCCTATGGCTACACCTTC. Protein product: CASNGQGAYGYTF.

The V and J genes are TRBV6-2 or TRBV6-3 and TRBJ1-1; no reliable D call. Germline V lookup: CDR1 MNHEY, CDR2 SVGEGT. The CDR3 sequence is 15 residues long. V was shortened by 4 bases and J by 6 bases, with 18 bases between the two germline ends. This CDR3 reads CASSFSDSFRAEAFF. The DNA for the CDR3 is TGTGCCAGCAGTTTCTCAGACTCGTTTCGGGCTGAAGCTTTCTTT.

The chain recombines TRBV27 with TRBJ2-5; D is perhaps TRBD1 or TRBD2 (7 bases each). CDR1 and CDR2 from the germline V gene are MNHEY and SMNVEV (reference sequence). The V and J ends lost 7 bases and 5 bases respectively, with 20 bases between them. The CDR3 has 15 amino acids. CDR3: CASTLRGGREETQYF. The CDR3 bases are TGTGCCAGCACCCTCAGGGGGGGTCGCGAGGAGACCCAGTACTTC.